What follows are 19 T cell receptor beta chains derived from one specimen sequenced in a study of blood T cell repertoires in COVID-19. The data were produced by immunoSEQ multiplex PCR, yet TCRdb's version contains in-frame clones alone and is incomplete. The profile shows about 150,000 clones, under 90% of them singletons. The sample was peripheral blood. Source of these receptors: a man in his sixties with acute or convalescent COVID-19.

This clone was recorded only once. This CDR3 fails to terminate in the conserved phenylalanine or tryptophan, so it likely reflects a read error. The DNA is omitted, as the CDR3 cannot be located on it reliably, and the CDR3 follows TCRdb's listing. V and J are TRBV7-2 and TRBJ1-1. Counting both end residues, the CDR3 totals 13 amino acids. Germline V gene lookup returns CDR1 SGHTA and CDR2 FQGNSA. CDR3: CASSHPAPGAGVV.

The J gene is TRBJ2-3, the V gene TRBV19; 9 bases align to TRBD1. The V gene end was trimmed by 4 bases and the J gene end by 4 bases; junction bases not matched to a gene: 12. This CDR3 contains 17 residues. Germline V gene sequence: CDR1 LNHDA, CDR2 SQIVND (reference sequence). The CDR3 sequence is CASSSIVHRGRADTQYF. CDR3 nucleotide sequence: TGTGCCAGTAGTAGCATCGTACACAGGGGGCGCGCAGATACGCAGTATTTT.

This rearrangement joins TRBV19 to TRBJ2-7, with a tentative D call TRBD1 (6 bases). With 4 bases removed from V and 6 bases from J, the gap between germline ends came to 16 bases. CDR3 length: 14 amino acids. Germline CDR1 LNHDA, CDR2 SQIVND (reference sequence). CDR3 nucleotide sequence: TGTGCCAGTAGTAAAGCAGGGGAATATTCCGAGCAGTACTTC. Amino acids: CASSKAGEYSEQYF.

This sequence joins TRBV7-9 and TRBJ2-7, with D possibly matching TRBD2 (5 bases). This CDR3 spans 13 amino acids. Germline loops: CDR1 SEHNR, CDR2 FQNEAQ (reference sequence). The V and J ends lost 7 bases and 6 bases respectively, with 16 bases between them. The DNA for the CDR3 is TGTGCCAGCACCGGATCCGGGGTCGGCGAGCAGTACTTC. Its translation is CASTGSGVGEQYF.

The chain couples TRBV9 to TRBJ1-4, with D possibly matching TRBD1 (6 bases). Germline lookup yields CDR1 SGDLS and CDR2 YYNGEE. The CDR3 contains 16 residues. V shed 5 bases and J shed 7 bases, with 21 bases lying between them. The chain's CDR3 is CASSKDSGLGSEKLFF. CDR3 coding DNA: TGTGCCAGCAGTAAGGACAGCGGCTTGGGGAGTGAAAAACTGTTTTTT.

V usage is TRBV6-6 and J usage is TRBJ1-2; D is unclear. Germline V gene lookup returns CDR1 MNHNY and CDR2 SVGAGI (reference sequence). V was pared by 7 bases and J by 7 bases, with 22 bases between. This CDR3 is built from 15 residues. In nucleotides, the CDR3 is TGTGCCAGCACCTTCTCCGTCTTAACGGAGAGTGGCTACACCTTC. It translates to CASTFSVLTESGYTF.

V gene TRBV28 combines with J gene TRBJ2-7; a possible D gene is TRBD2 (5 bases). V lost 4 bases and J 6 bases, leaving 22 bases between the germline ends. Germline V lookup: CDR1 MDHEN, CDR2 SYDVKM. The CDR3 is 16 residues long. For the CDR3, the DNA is TGTGCCAGCAGTTCCCCCGGCACTAGAGGCGGGCCCGAGCAGTACTTC. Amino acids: CASSSPGTRGGPEQYF.

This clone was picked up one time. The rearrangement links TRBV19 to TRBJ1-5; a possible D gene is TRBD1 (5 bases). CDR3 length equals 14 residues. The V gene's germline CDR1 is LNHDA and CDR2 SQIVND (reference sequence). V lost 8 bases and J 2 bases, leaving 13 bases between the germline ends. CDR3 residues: CASRGGRGNQPQHF. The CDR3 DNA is TGTGCCAGTCGGGGGGGTCGAGGCAATCAGCCCCAGCATTTT.

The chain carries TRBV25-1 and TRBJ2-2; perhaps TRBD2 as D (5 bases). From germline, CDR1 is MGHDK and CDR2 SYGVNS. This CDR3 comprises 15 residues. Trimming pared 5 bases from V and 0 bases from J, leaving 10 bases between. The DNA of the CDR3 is TGTGCCAGCAGTCTTCGGACTCCGAACACCGGGGAGCTGTTTTTT. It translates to CASSLRTPNTGELFF.

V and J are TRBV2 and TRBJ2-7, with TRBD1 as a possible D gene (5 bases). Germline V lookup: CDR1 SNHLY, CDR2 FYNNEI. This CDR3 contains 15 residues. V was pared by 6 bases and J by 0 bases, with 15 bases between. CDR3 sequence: CASRTNRQSSYEQYF. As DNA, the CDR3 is TGTGCCAGCAGAACTAATAGACAGAGCTCCTACGAGCAGTACTTC.

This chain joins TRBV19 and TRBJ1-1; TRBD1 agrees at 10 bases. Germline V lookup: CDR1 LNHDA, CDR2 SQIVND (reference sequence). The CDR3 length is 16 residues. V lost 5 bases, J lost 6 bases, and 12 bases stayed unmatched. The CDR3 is CASSLPTGGRGAEAFF. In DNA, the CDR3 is TGTGCCAGTAGTCTCCCGACAGGGGGCAGAGGTGCTGAAGCTTTCTTT.

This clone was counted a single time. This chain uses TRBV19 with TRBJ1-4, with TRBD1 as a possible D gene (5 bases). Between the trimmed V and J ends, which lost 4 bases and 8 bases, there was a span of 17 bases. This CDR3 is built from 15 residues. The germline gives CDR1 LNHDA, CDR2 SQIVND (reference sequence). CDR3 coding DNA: TGTGCCAGTAGTAGAGCAGGGTCCCTGGGGGAAAAACTGTTTTTT. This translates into CASSRAGSLGEKLFF.

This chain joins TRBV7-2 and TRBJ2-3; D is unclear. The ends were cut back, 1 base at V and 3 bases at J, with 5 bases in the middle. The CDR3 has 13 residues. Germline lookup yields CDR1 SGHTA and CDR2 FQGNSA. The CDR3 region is CASSLDWTDTQYF. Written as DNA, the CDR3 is TGTGCCAGCAGCTTAGACTGGACAGATACGCAGTATTTT. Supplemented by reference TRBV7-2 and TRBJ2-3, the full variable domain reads GAGVSQSPSNKVTEKGKDVELRCDPISGHTALYWYRQSLGQGLEFLIYFQGNSAPDKSGLPSDRFSAERTGGSVSTLTIQRTQQEDSAVYLCASSLDWTDTQYFGPGTRLTVL.

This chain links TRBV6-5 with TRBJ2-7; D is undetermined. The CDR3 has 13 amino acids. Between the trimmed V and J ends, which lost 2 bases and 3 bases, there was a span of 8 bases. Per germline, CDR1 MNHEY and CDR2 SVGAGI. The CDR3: CASSYTTGYEQYF. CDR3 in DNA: TGTGCCAGCAGTTACACGACGGGCTACGAGCAGTACTTC.

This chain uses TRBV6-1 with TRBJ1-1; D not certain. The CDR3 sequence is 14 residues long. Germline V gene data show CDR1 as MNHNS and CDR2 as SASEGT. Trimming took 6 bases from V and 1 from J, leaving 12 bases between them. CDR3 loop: CASRPLTGNTEAFF. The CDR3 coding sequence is TGTGCCAGCAGGCCACTGACGGGGAACACTGAAGCTTTCTTT.

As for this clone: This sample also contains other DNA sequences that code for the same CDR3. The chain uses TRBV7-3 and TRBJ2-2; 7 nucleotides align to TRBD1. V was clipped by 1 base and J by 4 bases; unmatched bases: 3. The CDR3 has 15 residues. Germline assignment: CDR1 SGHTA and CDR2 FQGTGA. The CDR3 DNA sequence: TGTGCCAGCAGCTTAAAGGGGGCGGGCACCGGGGAGCTGTTTTTT. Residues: CASSLKGAGTGELFF.

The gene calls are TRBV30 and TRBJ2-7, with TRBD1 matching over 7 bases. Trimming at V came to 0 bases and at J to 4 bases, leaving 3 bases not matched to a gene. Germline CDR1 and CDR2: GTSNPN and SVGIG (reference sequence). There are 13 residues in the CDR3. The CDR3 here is CAWSVDRAYEQYF. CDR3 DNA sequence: TGTGCCTGGAGTGTCGACAGGGCTTACGAGCAGTACTTC. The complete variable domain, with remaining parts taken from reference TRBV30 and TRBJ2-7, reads SQTIHQWPATLVQPVGSPLSLECTVEGTSNPNLYWYRQAAGRGLQLLFYSVGIGQISSEVPQNLSASRPQDRQFILSSKKLLLSDSGFYLCAWSVDRAYEQYFGPGTRLTVT.

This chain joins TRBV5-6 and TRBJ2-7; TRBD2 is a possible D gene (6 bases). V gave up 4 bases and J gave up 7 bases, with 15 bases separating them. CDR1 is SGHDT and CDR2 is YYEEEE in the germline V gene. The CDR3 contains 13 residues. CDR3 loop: CASSAYMEGEQYF. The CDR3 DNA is TGTGCCAGCAGCGCCTATATGGAGGGGGAGCAGTACTTC.

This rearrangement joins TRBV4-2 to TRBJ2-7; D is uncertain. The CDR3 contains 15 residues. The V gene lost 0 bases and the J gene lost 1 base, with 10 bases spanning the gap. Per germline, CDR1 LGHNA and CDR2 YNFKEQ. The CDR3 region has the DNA TGTGCCAGCAGCCAAGATCGCACAGTTTCCTACGAGCAGTACTTC. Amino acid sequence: CASSQDRTVSYEQYF.